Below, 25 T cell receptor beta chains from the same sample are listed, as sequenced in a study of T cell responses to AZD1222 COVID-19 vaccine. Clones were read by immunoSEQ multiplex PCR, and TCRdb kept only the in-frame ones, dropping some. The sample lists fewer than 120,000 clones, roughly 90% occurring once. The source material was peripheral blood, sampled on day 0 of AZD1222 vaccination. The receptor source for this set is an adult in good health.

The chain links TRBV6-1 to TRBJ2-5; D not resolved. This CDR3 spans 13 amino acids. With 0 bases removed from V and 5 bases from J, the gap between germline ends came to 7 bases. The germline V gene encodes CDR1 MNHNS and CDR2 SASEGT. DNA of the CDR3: TGTGCCAGCAGTGAAGCGGGAAGGGAGACCCAGTACTTC. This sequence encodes CASSEAGRETQYF.

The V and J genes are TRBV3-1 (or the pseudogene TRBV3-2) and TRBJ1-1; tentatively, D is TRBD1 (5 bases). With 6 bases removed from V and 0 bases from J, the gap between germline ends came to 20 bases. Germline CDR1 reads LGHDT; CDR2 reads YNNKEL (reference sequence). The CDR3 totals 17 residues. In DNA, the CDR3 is TGTGCCAGCAGTCTCGGGGAGGGGTTTGAGGTGAACACTGAAGCTTTCTTT. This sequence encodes CASSLGEGFEVNTEAFF.

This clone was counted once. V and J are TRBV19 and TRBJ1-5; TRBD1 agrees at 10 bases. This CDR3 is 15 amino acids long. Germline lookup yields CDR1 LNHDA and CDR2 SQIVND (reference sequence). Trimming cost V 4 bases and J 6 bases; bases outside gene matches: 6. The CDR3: CASSRDRGEFQPQHF. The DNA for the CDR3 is TGTGCCAGTAGTAGGGACAGGGGTGAGTTTCAGCCCCAGCATTTT.

The CDR3 bases are TGTGCCACCAGCTGCACAACTACTGAAGCTTTCTTT. This translates into CATSCTTTEAFF. The chain couples TRBV15 to TRBJ1-1, with D unresolved. CDR1 and CDR2 from the germline V gene are LNHNV and YYDKDF (reference sequence). CDR3 length equals 12 residues. Trimming shortened V by 5 bases and J by 5 bases, and 9 bases separated the two germline ends.

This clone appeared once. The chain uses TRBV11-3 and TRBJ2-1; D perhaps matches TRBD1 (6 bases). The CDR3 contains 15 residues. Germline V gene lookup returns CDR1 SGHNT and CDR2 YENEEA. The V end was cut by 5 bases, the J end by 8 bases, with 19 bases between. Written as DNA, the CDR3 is TGTGCCAGCAGCACCCAACAGGGACCCACACATGAGCAGTTCTTC. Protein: CASSTQQGPTHEQFF.

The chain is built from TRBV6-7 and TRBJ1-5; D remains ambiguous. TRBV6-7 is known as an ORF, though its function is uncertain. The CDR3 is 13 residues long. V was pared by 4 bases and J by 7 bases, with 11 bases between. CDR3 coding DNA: TGTGCCAGCAGTTGGGAGGGTCGACAGCCCCAGCATTTT. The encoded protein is CASSWEGRQPQHF.

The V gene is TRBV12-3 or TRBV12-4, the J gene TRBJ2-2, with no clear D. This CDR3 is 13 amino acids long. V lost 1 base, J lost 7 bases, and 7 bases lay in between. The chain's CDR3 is CASSLGRSGELFF. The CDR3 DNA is TGTGCCAGCAGTTTAGGCCGGAGCGGGGAGCTGTTTTTT.

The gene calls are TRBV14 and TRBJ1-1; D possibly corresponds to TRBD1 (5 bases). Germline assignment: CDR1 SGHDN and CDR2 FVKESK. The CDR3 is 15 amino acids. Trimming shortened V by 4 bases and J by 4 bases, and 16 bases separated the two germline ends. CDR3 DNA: TGTGCCAGCAGCCCCTTGGGAGGGACTGGCACTGAAGCTTTCTTT. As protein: CASSPLGGTGTEAFF.

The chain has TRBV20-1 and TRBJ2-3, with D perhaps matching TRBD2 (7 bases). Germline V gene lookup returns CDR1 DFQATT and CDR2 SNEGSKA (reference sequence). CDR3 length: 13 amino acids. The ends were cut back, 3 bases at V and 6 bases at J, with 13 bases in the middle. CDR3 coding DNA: TGCAGTGCTAGTTCTGGGGGGGCGGATACGCAGTATTTT. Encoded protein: CSASSGGADTQYF.

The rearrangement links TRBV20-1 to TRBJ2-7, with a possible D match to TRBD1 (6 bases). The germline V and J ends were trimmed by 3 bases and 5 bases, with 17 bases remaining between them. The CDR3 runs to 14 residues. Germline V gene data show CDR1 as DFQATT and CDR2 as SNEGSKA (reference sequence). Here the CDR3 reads CSASLPQGIHEQYF. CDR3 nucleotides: TGCAGTGCTAGTTTACCCCAGGGGATTCACGAGCAGTACTTC.

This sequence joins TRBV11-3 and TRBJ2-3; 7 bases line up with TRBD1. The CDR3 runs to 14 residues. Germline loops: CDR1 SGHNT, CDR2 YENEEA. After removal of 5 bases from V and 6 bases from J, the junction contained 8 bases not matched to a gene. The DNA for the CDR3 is TGTGCCAGCAGCACCCGACAGGGTGGGGATACGCAGTATTTT. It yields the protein CASSTRQGGDTQYF.

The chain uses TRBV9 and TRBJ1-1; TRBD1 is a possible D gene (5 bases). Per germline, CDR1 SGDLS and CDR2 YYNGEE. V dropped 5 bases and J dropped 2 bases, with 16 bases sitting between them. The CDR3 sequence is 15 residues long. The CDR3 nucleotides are TGTGCCAGCAGTCAAGGAGGGGATCTCAACACTGAAGCTTTCTTT. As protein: CASSQGGDLNTEAFF.

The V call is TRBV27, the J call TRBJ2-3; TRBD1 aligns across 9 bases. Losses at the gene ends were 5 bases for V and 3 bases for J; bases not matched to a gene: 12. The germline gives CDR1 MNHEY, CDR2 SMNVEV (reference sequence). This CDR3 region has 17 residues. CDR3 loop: CASSLPPGTGWTDTQYF. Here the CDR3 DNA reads TGTGCCAGCAGTCTCCCGCCCGGGACAGGGTGGACAGATACGCAGTATTTT.

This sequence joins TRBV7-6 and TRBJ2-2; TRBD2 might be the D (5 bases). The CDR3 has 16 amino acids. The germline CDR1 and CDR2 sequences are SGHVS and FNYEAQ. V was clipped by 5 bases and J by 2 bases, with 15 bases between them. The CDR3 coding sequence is TGTGCCAGCAGCCTCAGCCCCAGGACTAACACCGGGGAGCTGTTTTTT. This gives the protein CASSLSPRTNTGELFF.

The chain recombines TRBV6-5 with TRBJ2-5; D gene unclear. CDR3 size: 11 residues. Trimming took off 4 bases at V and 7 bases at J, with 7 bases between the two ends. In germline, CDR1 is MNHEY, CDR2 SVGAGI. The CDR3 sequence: CASSLDGTQYF. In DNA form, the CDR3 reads TGTGCCAGCAGTTTGGACGGGACCCAGTACTTC.

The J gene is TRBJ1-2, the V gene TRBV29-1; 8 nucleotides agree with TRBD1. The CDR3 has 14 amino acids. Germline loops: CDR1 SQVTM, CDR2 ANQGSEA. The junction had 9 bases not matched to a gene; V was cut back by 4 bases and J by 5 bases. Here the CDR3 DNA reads TGCAGCGTTGTTGTGGGACAGGACGGATATGGCTACACCTTC. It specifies CSVVVGQDGYGYTF.

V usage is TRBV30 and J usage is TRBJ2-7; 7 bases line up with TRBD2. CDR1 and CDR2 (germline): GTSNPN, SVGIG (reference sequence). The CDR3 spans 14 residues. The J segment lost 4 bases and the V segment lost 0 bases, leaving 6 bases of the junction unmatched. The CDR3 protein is CAWSVGAGSYEQYF. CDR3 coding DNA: TGTGCCTGGAGTGTAGGAGCGGGATCATACGAGCAGTACTTC.

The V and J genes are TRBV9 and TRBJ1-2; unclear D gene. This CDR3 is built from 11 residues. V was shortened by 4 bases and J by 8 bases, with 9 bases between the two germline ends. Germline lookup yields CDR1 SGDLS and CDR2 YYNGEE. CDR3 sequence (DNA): TGTGCCAGCAGCTCCGGAGGAGGCTACACCTTC. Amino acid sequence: CASSSGGGYTF. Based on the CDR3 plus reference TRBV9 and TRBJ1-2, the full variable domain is DSGVTQTPKHLITATGQRVTLRCSPRSGDLSVYWYQQSLDQGLQFLIQYYNGEERAKGNILERFSAQQFPDLHSELNLSSLELGDSALYFCASSSGGGYTFGSGTRLTVV.

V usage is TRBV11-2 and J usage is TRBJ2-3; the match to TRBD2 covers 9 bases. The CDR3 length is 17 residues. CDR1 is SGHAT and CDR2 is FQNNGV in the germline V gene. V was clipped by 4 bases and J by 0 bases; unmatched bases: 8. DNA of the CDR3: TGTGCCAGCAGCTCCCCCCGCCTAGCGGGGAGCACAGATACGCAGTATTTT. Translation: CASSSPRLAGSTDTQYF.

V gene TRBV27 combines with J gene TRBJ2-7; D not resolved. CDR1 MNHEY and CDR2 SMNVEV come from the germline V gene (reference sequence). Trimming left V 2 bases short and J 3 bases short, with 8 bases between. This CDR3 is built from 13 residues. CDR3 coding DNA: TGTGCCAGCAGTTTAACGGAAGTCTACGAGCAGTACTTC. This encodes CASSLTEVYEQYF.

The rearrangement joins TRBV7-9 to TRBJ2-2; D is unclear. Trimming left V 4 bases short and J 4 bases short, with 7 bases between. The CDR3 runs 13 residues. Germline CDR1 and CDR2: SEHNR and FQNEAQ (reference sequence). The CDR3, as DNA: TGTGCCAGCAGCTCGACTGGCACCGGGGAGCTGTTTTTT. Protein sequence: CASSSTGTGELFF.

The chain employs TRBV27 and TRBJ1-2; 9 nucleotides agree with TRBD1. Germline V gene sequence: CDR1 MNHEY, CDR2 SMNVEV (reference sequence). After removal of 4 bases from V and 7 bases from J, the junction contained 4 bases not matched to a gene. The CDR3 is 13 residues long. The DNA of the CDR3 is TGTGCCAGCAGTTCACAGGGGGCGGGTGGCTACACCTTC. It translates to CASSSQGAGGYTF.

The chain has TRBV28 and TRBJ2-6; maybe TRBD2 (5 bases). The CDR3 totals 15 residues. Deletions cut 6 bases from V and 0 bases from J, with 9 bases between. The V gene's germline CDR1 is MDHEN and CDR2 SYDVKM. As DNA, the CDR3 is TGTGCCAGCAGCCTCGGGAACTCTGGGGCCAACGTCCTGACTTTC. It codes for CASSLGNSGANVLTF.

CDR3 residues: CASSPTLAKNIQYF. The CDR3 DNA sequence: TGTGCCAGTAGTCCGACGTTGGCCAAAAACATTCAGTACTTC. J is TRBJ2-4 and V is TRBV19; D unresolved. This CDR3 spans 14 amino acids. V was shortened by 5 bases and J by 1 base, with 9 bases between the two germline ends. Germline V gives CDR1 LNHDA, CDR2 SQIVND (reference sequence).

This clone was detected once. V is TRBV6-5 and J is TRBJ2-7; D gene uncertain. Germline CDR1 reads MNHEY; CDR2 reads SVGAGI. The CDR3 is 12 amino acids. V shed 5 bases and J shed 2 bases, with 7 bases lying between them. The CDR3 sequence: CASSRYAYEQYF. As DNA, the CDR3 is TGTGCCAGCAGTCGTTACGCCTACGAGCAGTACTTC.